This T cell receptor beta chain was captured by sequencing in a study of tumor-infiltrating lymphocytes in oesophageal squamous cell carcinoma. Per germline, CDR1 ENHRY and CDR2 SYGVKD. The CDR3 spans 12 residues. Trimming cost V 11 bases and J 2 bases, with 13 bases left between them. Each CDR3 protein is one row after TCRdb ran MiXCR on the PCR reads. The table lists about 15,000 distinct CDR3 sequences, roughly half of them singletons. V gene TRBV10-3 combines with J gene TRBJ2-7, with D possibly matching TRBD2 (6 bases). The sequence was collected from a male donor with esophageal squamous cell carcinoma. The sample comprised blood. CDR3 DNA sequence: TGTGCCGTGCAAGCGGGCACCTACGAGCAGTACTTC. It codes for CAVQAGTYEQYF.